This T cell receptor beta chain was documented in a study of T cell repertoires in cytomegalovirus infection. Study background: CMV infection and matching HLA type were both indicated by public TCR beta signatures. Points from the study as a whole: There were HLA-C-restricted CMV-specific TCR beta clonotypes dominating the ex vivo response. Totalled public TCR beta family frequency picked out people who carried CMV plus the relevant HLA.

Concerning this clonotype: Antigen unknown.

TCRdb re-called the reads through MiXCR, storing one row per CDR3 protein. The table has approximately 110,000 distinct CDR3 sequences, more than 30% seen once. The CDR3 runs 14 residues. Germline CDR1 and CDR2: DFQATT and SNEGSKA (reference sequence). The germline V and J ends were trimmed by 6 bases and 4 bases, with 17 bases remaining between them. The sample was CD8+ T cells from cultured PBMCs, taken from culture after CMV antigen stimulation. This clonotype originated in a human donor in good health (CMV status not recorded). Some clones in this sample may be carry-over from other donors' samples. This rearrangement joins TRBV20-1 to TRBJ2-3; maybe TRBD2 (6 bases). The CDR3 nucleotides are TGCAGTGCCCCCCCCGCGGGGCCCCCAGATACGCAGTATTTT. Translation: CSAPPAGPPDTQYF.